A single sample is the source of the 20 T cell receptor beta chains below, sequenced in a study of blood T cells in healthy people across ages (dated by TCRdb to about 2015). The library came from 5' RACE. TCRdb shows the sequencer as Illumina HiSeq 2500. The second PCR ran for about 6 to 12 cycles and used a J-beta primer mix along with a sample-barcoded 5' primer. TCRdb ran its own pipeline on the public reads, namely fastp trimming at Q25 and MiXCR clone calling, and kept in-frame beta chains. Rows are combined by CDR3 protein, so each entry shows the most common genes and DNA. This sample holds 1.5 million to 2 million distinct CDR3 sequences; over 25% were observed only once. Less than 9.5% of the sample belongs to the ten largest clones. The sequenced sample consisted of blood. The source of these receptors is a woman aged 25 to 39 in good health.

CDR3 in amino acids: CASSRRNYQPQHF. The CDR3 DNA sequence: TGTGCCAGCAGCCGACGGAACTATCAGCCCCAGCATTTT. The V gene is TRBV7-2, the J gene TRBJ1-5, with D hard to call. This CDR3 is built from 13 residues. V lost 5 bases, J lost 5 bases, and 10 bases lay in between. Looked up from germline, CDR1 is SGHTA and CDR2 is FQGNSA.

This clonotype was seen a handful of times. CDR3 residues: CASSLVGTNEQFF. The CDR3 bases are TGTGCCAGCAGTTTAGTGGGGACCAATGAGCAGTTCTTC. This rearrangement joins TRBV12-3 or TRBV12-4 to TRBJ2-1, with D perhaps matching TRBD1 or TRBD2 (5 bases each). This CDR3 has 13 amino acids. V dropped 1 base and J dropped 6 bases, with 7 bases sitting between them.

This clonotype has only a few counts. The rearrangement links TRBV12-3 or TRBV12-4 to TRBJ1-2; 8 positions match TRBD1. With V trimmed by 5 bases and J by 6 bases, 8 bases remained unmatched. The CDR3 has 14 amino acids. The CDR3 reads CASSPPDRVHGYTF. CDR3 DNA sequence: TGTGCCAGCAGTCCCCCGGACAGGGTCCATGGCTACACCTTC.

The V call is TRBV29-1, the J call TRBJ2-3; 7 bases map to TRBD1. The V gene end was trimmed by 0 bases and the J gene end by 4 bases; junction bases not matched to a gene: 13. From germline, CDR1 is SQVTM and CDR2 ANQGSEA. The CDR3 runs 17 residues. CDR3 protein: CSVEDRSRGFDADTQYF. The CDR3 DNA reads TGCAGCGTTGAAGATCGGAGCAGGGGGTTTGATGCAGATACGCAGTATTTT.

The CDR3 region is CASSRPLLGYEQYF. The CDR3 DNA reads as TGTGCCAGCAGCCGACCCCTACTAGGATACGAGCAGTACTTC. The V call is TRBV7-9, the J call TRBJ2-4; D possibly corresponds to TRBD2 (5 bases). Judging by the DNA end, TRBJ2-7 fits better; the J call may be wrong. The germline gives CDR1 SEHNR, CDR2 FQNEAQ (reference sequence). This CDR3 comprises 14 residues.

This clonotype was seen a few times. V is TRBV20-1 and J is TRBJ2-5, with D possibly TRBD1 on 5 matching bases. Germline V CDR1 and CDR2: DFQATT, SNEGSKA (reference sequence). The ends were cut back, 0 bases at V and 4 bases at J, with 12 bases in the middle. This CDR3 is 14 amino acids long. The CDR3 sequence: CSAREGADGETQYF. The CDR3 nucleotides read TGCAGTGCTAGAGAAGGGGCCGACGGAGAGACCCAGTACTTC.

V usage is TRBV7-9 and J usage is TRBJ2-1; possibly TRBD2 for D (6 bases). Trimming shortened V by 5 bases and J by 3 bases, and 17 bases separated the two germline ends. The CDR3 runs to 16 residues. Germline CDR1 and CDR2: SEHNR and FQNEAQ (reference sequence). The CDR3 spells CASSAGTHVNYNEQFF. The CDR3 region has the DNA TGTGCCAGCAGCGCCGGGACTCACGTTAACTACAATGAGCAGTTCTTC.

This clonotype was seen more than once but under ten times. The rearrangement uses TRBV6-6 and TRBJ2-1; the match to TRBD2 covers 11 bases. CDR1 and CDR2 (germline): MNHNY, SVGAGI (reference sequence). The CDR3 spans 16 residues. The trim removed 4 bases at V and 9 bases at J, leaving 11 bases unmatched. For the CDR3, the DNA is TGTGCCAGCAGTTCCCGCAGTAGCGGGAGGGAAAGTGAGCAGTTCTTC. This sequence encodes CASSSRSSGRESEQFF.

This clonotype was counted a few times. V gene TRBV9 combines with J gene TRBJ2-6; TRBD1 or TRBD2 may be the D gene (5 bases each). CDR3 length equals 16 residues. The ends were cut back, 5 bases at V and 4 bases at J, with 16 bases in the middle. Germline V CDR1 and CDR2: SGDLS, YYNGEE. CDR3 DNA: TGTGCCAGCAGTGAGGGGCGATTGTTAGGGGCCAACGTCCTGACTTTC. This codes for CASSEGRLLGANVLTF.

Of note for this clonotype: Being one base from a much bigger clone, this may be a read error. J is TRBJ2-7 and V is TRBV5-1; TRBD1 agrees at 8 bases. The CDR3 contains 14 residues. The ends lost 7 bases at V and 0 bases at J; junction bases unmatched: 6. CDR1 is SGHRS, CDR2 YFSETQ, per germline. The CDR3 region has the DNA TGCGCCAGCGGCCACACAGGGGGCTCCTACGAGCAGTACTTC. Its protein product is CASGHTGGSYEQYF.

This sequence joins TRBV2 and TRBJ2-3; TRBD2 matches at 10 bases. The V gene's germline CDR1 is SNHLY and CDR2 FYNNEI. Germline trimming cut 8 bases from V and 5 bases from J; bases unmatched to any gene: 4. This CDR3 spans 13 amino acids. CDR3 sequence (DNA): TGTGCCAGCCTAGCGGGAGTCGGAGATACGCAGTATTTT. Amino acids: CASLAGVGDTQYF.

The CDR3 sequence: CSVGRGASGSNIQYF. The CDR3 region has the DNA TGCAGCGTGGGCAGGGGGGCTAGCGGGAGTAACATTCAGTACTTC. The chain combines TRBV29-1 with TRBJ2-4, with TRBD2 identical over 10 bases. CDR3 size: 15 residues. After removal of 6 bases from V and 7 bases from J, the junction contained 12 bases not matched to a gene. Germline CDR1 SQVTM, CDR2 ANQGSEA.

J is TRBJ2-2 and V is TRBV18; no firm D call. Germline CDR1 is KGHSH and CDR2 is LQKENI. V lost 0 bases to trimming and J lost 6 bases, with 14 bases between them. This CDR3 region has 16 residues. DNA of the CDR3: TGTGCCAGCTCACCACCGTCGGCAGGCGTCTCCGGGGAGCTGTTTTTT. Amino acid sequence: CASSPPSAGVSGELFF.

As concerns this clonotype: With a far larger clone one base away, a read error is the likely cause. The chain links TRBV7-2 to TRBJ2-1; no clear D gene. The CDR3 totals 13 residues. Germline V gives CDR1 SGHTA, CDR2 FQGNSA. This CDR3 is CVSSLDFYNEQFF. The CDR3 DNA follows: TGTGTCAGCAGCTTAGACTTTTACAATGAGCAGTTCTTC.

Only a few counts were recorded for this clonotype. The J gene is TRBJ1-5, the V gene TRBV28; D perhaps matches TRBD1 (5 bases). Deletions cut 2 bases from V and 10 bases from J, with 9 bases between. From germline, CDR1 is MDHEN and CDR2 SYDVKM. The CDR3 runs to 12 residues. CDR3 in amino acids: CASSLGGVPQHF. In DNA, the CDR3 is TGTGCCAGCAGTTTAGGGGGGGTCCCCCAGCATTTT.

This clonotype was recorded a few times. The chain recombines TRBV7-2 with TRBJ2-2, with 9 bases that match TRBD2. The CDR3 consists of 16 residues. The ends lost 5 bases at V and 5 bases at J; junction bases unmatched: 9. Per germline, CDR1 SGHTA and CDR2 FQGNSA. The CDR3 DNA reads as TGTGCCAGCAGCCTAGAGTCAGCGGGAGGTACCGGGGAGCTGTTTTTT. It yields the protein CASSLESAGGTGELFF.

Only a few counts were recorded for this clonotype. The chain links TRBV7-2 to TRBJ2-7; possibly TRBD1 or TRBD2 for D (6 bases each). The CDR3 loop spans 15 amino acids. The germline V gene has CDR1 SGHTA and CDR2 FQGNSA. V dropped 5 bases and J dropped 10 bases, with 24 bases sitting between them. The chain's CDR3 is CASSINVGGSPSQYF. DNA of the CDR3: TGTGCCAGCAGCATAAACGTGGGGGGCTCCCCGTCCCAGTACTTC.

J is TRBJ1-1 and V is TRBV10-3; TRBD1 might be the D (5 bases). The germline gives CDR1 ENHRY, CDR2 SYGVKD. The CDR3 spans 16 residues. The V end lost 2 bases, the J end lost 4 bases, and 17 bases lay between the germline ends. This CDR3 reads CAISESTRGRGTEAFF. The CDR3 bases are TGTGCCATCAGTGAGAGTACACGGGGGAGGGGCACTGAAGCTTTCTTT.

The V and J genes are TRBV2 and TRBJ1-5; no definite D call. The V and J ends lost 3 bases and 0 bases respectively, with 9 bases between them. Germline loops: CDR1 SNHLY, CDR2 FYNNEI. The CDR3 runs 15 residues. CDR3 sequence: CASSDGQNSNQPQHF. The CDR3 bases are TGTGCCAGCAGTGACGGGCAGAATAGCAATCAGCCCCAGCATTTT.

This clonotype occurred many times. V gene TRBV3-1 combines with J gene TRBJ2-7; 7 nucleotides match TRBD2. CDR1 and CDR2 from the germline V gene are LGHDT and YNNKEL (reference sequence). The CDR3 totals 16 residues. The V segment lost 1 base and the J segment 5 bases; nucleotides outside the gene matches: 11. This CDR3 is CASSQVTERGVDEQYF. CDR3 bases: TGTGCCAGCAGCCAAGTCACCGAGCGGGGCGTCGACGAGCAGTACTTC.